This T cell receptor beta chain was profiled in a study of CD8 T cells in ankylosing spondylitis. V gave up 5 bases and J gave up 1 base; unmatched junction bases: 7. Germline CDR1 SGHAT, CDR2 FQNNGV. This CDR3 is 17 amino acids long. This clonotype was seen only a few times. Its antigen is currently unknown. Preparation of TCR beta libraries was done by quantitative 5'-RACE with molecular barcodes. Via MiXCR, TCRdb re-called the 5' RACE reads, giving one row per CDR3 protein. Of 250,000 to 350,000 distinct CDR3 sequences in the sample, 15% to 25% were seen once. General observations from the study: Reports of some motif variants in reactive arthritis synovial fluid and blood predate this one.

The rearrangement joins TRBV11-2 to TRBJ2-1, with TRBD2 identical over 11 bases. The sequenced sample consisted of blood, either unsorted or a sorted T cell fraction (not recorded which). The sequence came from a male donor with ankylosing spondylitis or in good health (not recorded which). CDR3 bases: TGTGCCAGCAGCCCCACCTCTAGCGGGGGGTCCTACAATGAGCAGTTCTTC. Protein: CASSPTSSGGSYNEQFF.